One TCR beta chain is described in this entry. Its antigen is not identified. V was shortened by 3 bases and J by 0 bases, with 14 bases between the two germline ends. The CDR3 has 17 residues. Per germline, CDR1 SGHDN and CDR2 FVKESK. This entry is derived from a study of cytomegalovirus exposure and HLA in healthy donors. The PCR made use of 60 Vbeta and 13 Jbeta primers. Measured with immunoSEQ multiplex PCR; TCRdb has only the in-frame clones, and not every one. The sample has over 200,000 clones, around 88% seen once. General study points: Later work associated fewer than 20,000 TCR beta sequences with HLA alleles at 0.05 false discovery rate. Within an earlier analysis, most TCR beta V segments proved productive either about 87% or about 30% of the time. The study found most TCR sequences rare, yet found some public TCRs in many donors. Later analysis revealed greater clonal expansion in HLA-associated TCR beta chains than in equally common others.

The V call is TRBV14, the J call TRBJ1-4; the D is unclear. The sequence came from a woman aged 18-30 years in good health and CMV-seronegative. The sequenced material came from PBMCs. Here the CDR3 DNA reads TGTGCCAGCAGCCAGCCCCTCTCCAGCGCAACTAATGAAAAACTGTTTTTT. Translated: CASSQPLSSATNEKLFF.